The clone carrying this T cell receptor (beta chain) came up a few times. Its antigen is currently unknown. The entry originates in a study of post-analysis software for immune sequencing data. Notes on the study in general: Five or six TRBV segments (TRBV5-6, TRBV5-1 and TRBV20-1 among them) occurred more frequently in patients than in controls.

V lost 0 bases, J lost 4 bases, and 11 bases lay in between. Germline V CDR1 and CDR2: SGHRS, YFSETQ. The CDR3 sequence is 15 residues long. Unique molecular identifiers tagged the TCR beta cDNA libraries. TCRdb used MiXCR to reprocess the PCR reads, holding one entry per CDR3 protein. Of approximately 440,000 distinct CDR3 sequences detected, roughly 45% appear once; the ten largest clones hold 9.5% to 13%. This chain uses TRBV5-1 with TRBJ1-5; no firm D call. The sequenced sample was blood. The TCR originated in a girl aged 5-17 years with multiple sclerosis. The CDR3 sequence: CASSLDRGWNQPQHF. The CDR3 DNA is TGCGCCAGCAGCTTGGACAGAGGGTGGAATCAGCCCCAGCATTTT.